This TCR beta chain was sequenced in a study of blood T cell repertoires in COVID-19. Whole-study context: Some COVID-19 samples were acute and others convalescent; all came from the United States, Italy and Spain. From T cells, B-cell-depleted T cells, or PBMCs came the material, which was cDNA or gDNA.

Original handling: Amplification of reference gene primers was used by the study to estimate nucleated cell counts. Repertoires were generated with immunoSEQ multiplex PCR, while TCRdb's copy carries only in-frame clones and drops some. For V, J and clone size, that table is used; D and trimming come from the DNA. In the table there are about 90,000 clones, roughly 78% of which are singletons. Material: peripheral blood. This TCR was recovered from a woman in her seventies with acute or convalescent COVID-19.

The DNA of the CDR3 is TGTGCCAGCATTGAGACAGGGGCAGAAAAACTGTTTTTT. Amino acid sequence: CASIETGAEKLFF. The chain carries TRBV2 and TRBJ1-4; 8 bases are a match to TRBD1. CDR1 is SNHLY and CDR2 is FYNNEI in the germline V gene. The junction had 6 bases not matched to a gene; V was cut back by 7 bases and J by 8 bases. This CDR3 has 13 residues.